The rows below give T cell receptor beta chains drawn from one sample of a study of blood T cell repertoires in COVID-19. Measured with immunoSEQ multiplex PCR; TCRdb has only the in-frame clones, and not every one. The repertoire holds about 250,000 clones, with approximately 85% as singletons. Specimen: peripheral blood. The receptors were sampled from a woman older than 75 with COVID-19, enrolled during active disease. CDR3s include the opening cysteine and the closing phenylalanine or tryptophan. D genes are given only for firm matches. Clone size, where shown, is once, few, many, or a class for clones that have expanded.

J gene,V gene,D gene,clone size,CDR3 DNA,CDR3 protein
TRBJ1-3,TRBV4-3,-,few,TGCGCCAGCAGCCAAGAACAGATCAACCCTTACTCTGGAAACACCATATATTTT,CASSQEQINPYSGNTIYF
TRBJ2-3,TRBV10-3,TRBD2,-,TGTGCCATCAGTGATGGCAGGGAGGGGGATACGCAGTATTTT,CAISDGREGDTQYF
TRBJ2-5,TRBV5-6,-,once,TGTGCCAGCAGCTCCCCGGACTCCGCGTACCAAGAGACCCAGTACTTC,CASSSPDSAYQETQYF
TRBJ1-2,TRBV7-2,TRBD1,-,TGTGCCAGCAGCGGGACAGGTTTTAACTATGGCTACACCTTC,CASSGTGFNYGYTF
TRBJ1-1,TRBV28,-,few,TGTGCCACCAGGAGGTACACTGAAGCTTTCTTT,CATRRYTEAFF
TRBJ2-2,TRBV6-2/TRBV6-3,-,few,TGTGCCAGCAGTCCGTCTATGAACACCGGGGAGCTGTTTTTT,CASSPSMNTGELFF
TRBJ1-2,TRBV9,-,-,TGTGCCAGCAGCCCGGGGACGGGGGATGGCTACACCTTC,CASSPGTGDGYTF
TRBJ1-6,TRBV6-5,-,-,TGTGCCAGCAGACAAGGACAGAATAATTCACCCCTCCACTTT,CASRQGQNNSPLHF
TRBJ2-5,TRBV7-9,TRBD2,-,TGTGCCAGCAGCAACCAGATTACCGGCGGGGGGGTTCGAGAGACCCAGTACTTC,CASSNQITGGGVRETQYF
TRBJ1-5,TRBV3-1/TRBV3-2,TRBD1,-,TGTGCCAGCAGCCCTGACAGGGGGCCTTGGGGCAATCAGCCCCAGCATTTT,CASSPDRGPWGNQPQHF
TRBJ1-2,TRBV12-3/TRBV12-4,-,few,TGTGCCAGCAGCTCGCGGCTAGTCTATGGCTACACCTTC,CASSSRLVYGYTF
TRBJ2-3,TRBV13,TRBD2,-,TGTGCCAGCAGCCCCCAGGGACTAGCGGGGGGGCCGCGACGAGATACGCAGTATTTT,CASSPQGLAGGPRRDTQYF
TRBJ1-1,TRBV5-1,-,-,TGCGCCAGCAGCCCCCTGACAGGAAACACTGAAGCTTTCTTT,CASSPLTGNTEAFF
TRBJ2-1,TRBV2,TRBD1,-,TGTGCCAGCATCCCGGGACAGGGGGCCTACAATGAGCAGTTCTTC,CASIPGQGAYNEQFF
TRBJ2-3,TRBV9,TRBD2,-,TGTGCCAGCAGCGTAGATCCGGGGGGGCCGTATACGCAGTATTTT,CASSVDPGGPYTQYF
TRBJ1-1,TRBV6-5,-,-,TGTGCCAGCAAGAAGGGGCAAATTACTGAAGCTTTCTTT,CASKKGQITEAFF
TRBJ2-7,TRBV5-4,TRBD1,-,TGTGCCACCAGACAGGGGGCGGGAGAGCAGTACTTC,CATRQGAGEQYF
TRBJ1-5,TRBV5-6,TRBD1,-,TGTGCCAGCAGCTTAGACAGGGGGAATAGCAATCAGCCCCAGCATTTT,CASSLDRGNSNQPQHF
TRBJ2-5,TRBV14,TRBD2,once,TGTGCCAGCAGCCCCCGGTTAGCGGGGGCCGAGACCCAGTACTTC,CASSPRLAGAETQYF
TRBJ1-6,TRBV19,TRBD1,few,TGTGCCAGTAGTACACAGGGGAATAACGGGTCACCCCTCCACTTT,CASSTQGNNGSPLHF
TRBJ1-5,TRBV6-2/TRBV6-3,TRBD1,once,TGTGCCAGCAGTTCCCCGGGACAGGGCGGGCAGCCCCAGCATTTT,CASSSPGQGGQPQHF
TRBJ1-6,TRBV28,-,-,TGTGCCAGCAGTTTTATCAGGGGAACCTATAATTCACCCCTCCACTTT,CASSFIRGTYNSPLHF
TRBJ1-6,TRBV11-2,-,-,TGTGCCAGCACCCTGAACCAAGGGGAAAATTCACCCCTCCACTTT,CASTLNQGENSPLHF
TRBJ2-1,TRBV7-3,-,-,TGTGCCAGTGGGGAGGTCCCCAATGAGCAGTTCTTC,CASGEVPNEQFF
TRBJ2-1,TRBV24-1,TRBD2,-,TGTGCCACCAGTGATCTAGGCGATGGGCGGGGGGGAGACTACAATGAGCAGTTCTTC,CATSDLGDGRGGDYNEQFF
TRBJ1-1,TRBV5-1,-,-,TGCGCCAGCAGCTCTTTAGGAGGGGACACTGAAGCTTTCTTT,CASSSLGGDTEAFF
TRBJ1-5,TRBV21-1,-,-,TGTGCCAGCAGCAAAGGGACAGCCGTCAAGAATCAGCCCCAGCATTTT,CASSKGTAVKNQPQHF
TRBJ2-1,TRBV2,-,few,TGTGCCAGCAGTGCCGCCCGGTTCAATGAGCAGTTCTTC,CASSAARFNEQFF
TRBJ1-6,TRBV19,TRBD1,-,TGTGCCAGTAGTATAGACAGGGGACAGTTAAATTCACCCCTCCACTTT,CASSIDRGQLNSPLHF
TRBJ1-5,TRBV19,-,-,TGTGCCAGTACTGAAGGGGCAATCAGCAATCAGCCCCAGCATTTT,CASTEGAISNQPQHF